The following is a T cell receptor beta chain sequence with its context. The trim removed 4 bases at V and 6 bases at J, leaving 9 bases unmatched. Germline V lookup: CDR1 MNHEY, CDR2 SVGAGI. The CDR3 has 15 residues. The sample comes from a study of T cell responses to AZD1222 COVID-19 vaccine. The table came from immunoSEQ multiplex PCR; TCRdb's copy has only in-frame clones and leaves some out. The sample has about 84,000 clones, 70% to 90% seen once. This chain uses TRBV6-5 with TRBJ2-7; 10 bases line up with TRBD1. Sequencing was performed on peripheral blood, taken on day 0 of AZD1222 vaccination. The sequence was collected from an adult in good health. The CDR3 loop is CASSLYAGTGVEQYF. The CDR3 DNA reads as TGTGCCAGCAGTTTATATGCCGGGACAGGGGTCGAGCAGTACTTC.